The 14 T cell receptor beta chains below all came from one sample that was sequenced in a study of siplizumab effects on memory and regulatory T cells. TCRdb keeps only in-frame clones here, not all; method: immunoSEQ multiplex PCR. The sample holds some 90,000 clones, about 90% seen once. Sequenced material: CD4+ T cells sorted from blood. These receptor sequences come from a human donor in good health.

CDR3 coding DNA: TGTGCCAGCAGCTCACGAGGGGGGACAGATACGCAGTATTTT. The encoded protein is CASSSRGGTDTQYF. The chain recombines TRBV7-9 with TRBJ2-3; D possibly matches TRBD1 or TRBD2 (6 bases each). The CDR3 runs to 14 residues. V was trimmed by 4 bases and J by 3 bases, leaving 11 bases between them. Germline V lookup: CDR1 SEHNR, CDR2 FQNEAQ (reference sequence).

This sequence joins TRBV7-2 and TRBJ2-5; TRBD2 agrees at 15 bases. The CDR3 consists of 16 residues. The J segment lost 4 bases and the V segment lost 5 bases, leaving 5 bases of the junction unmatched. Germline values: CDR1 SGHTA, CDR2 FQGNSA. DNA of the CDR3: TGTGCCAGCAGCCTAGGACTAGCGGGAGGGAGAGAGACCCAGTACTTC. Translation gives CASSLGLAGGRETQYF.

J is TRBJ2-3 and V is TRBV4-2; 7 positions agree with TRBD2. The CDR3 totals 20 residues. Unmatched junction bases numbered 18, after V lost 3 bases and J lost 0 bases. Germline V gives CDR1 LGHNA, CDR2 YNFKEQ. The CDR3 DNA follows: TGTGCCAGCAGCCAGGACAAAAGCGGGACTTATTCGGATAGCACAGATACGCAGTATTTT. Translation gives CASSQDKSGTYSDSTDTQYF.

The V gene is TRBV5-1, the J gene TRBJ2-3; D possibly corresponds to TRBD2 (5 bases). Trimming shortened V by 5 bases and J by 2 bases, and 12 bases separated the two germline ends. The CDR3 runs 14 residues. Germline V gene lookup returns CDR1 SGHRS and CDR2 YFSETQ. The CDR3 is CASREAGATDTQYF. CDR3 in DNA: TGCGCCAGCAGAGAGGCGGGTGCCACAGATACGCAGTATTTT.

The gene calls are TRBV12-5 and TRBJ1-1; D gene uncertain. The V gene lost 3 bases and the J gene lost 1 base, with 6 bases spanning the gap. The CDR3 sequence is 13 residues long. From germline, CDR1 is LGHNT and CDR2 FRNRAP. Here the CDR3 reads CASGFGGNTEAFF. CDR3 DNA sequence: TGTGCTAGTGGTTTCGGCGGGAACACTGAAGCTTTCTTT. Variable domain in full (rest from reference TRBV12-5 and TRBJ1-1): DARVTQTPRHKVTEMGQEVTMRCQPILGHNTVFWYRQTMMQGLELLAYFRNRAPLDDSGMPKDRFSAEMPDATLATLKIQPSEPRDSAVYFCASGFGGNTEAFFGQGTRLTVV.

V and J are TRBV7-6 and TRBJ2-1; 7 bases are shared with TRBD2. Trimming removed 4 bases from V and 10 bases from J; junction bases left unmatched: 4. Germline CDR1 SGHVS, CDR2 FNYEAQ. The length of the CDR3 is 12 residues. The CDR3 DNA follows: TGTGCCAGCAGCTCACTAGCGACAGAGCAGTTCTTC. This sequence encodes CASSSLATEQFF.

V gene TRBV30 combines with J gene TRBJ2-7; TRBD1 matches 9 bases. The CDR3 extends over 13 amino acids. Germline V gene data show CDR1 as GTSNPN and CDR2 as SVGIG (reference sequence). V trimming: 2 bases; J trimming: 7 bases; junction bases outside the gene matches: 6. DNA for the CDR3: TGTGCCTGGAGTTTTGACAGGGGGAGGGAGCAGTACTTC. This sequence encodes CAWSFDRGREQYF.

The chain's CDR3 is CASSYRGLATDTQYF. CDR3 nucleotide sequence: TGTGCCAGCAGTTACCGGGGACTAGCGACAGATACGCAGTATTTT. The gene calls are TRBV6-5 and TRBJ2-3; 10 nucleotides align to TRBD2. Germline V CDR1 and CDR2: MNHEY, SVGAGI. Trimming at V came to 2 bases and at J to 3 bases, leaving 2 bases not matched to a gene. The CDR3 runs 15 residues.

This clone was observed once. The rearrangement joins TRBV7-9 to TRBJ2-1, with D perhaps being TRBD1 or TRBD2 (5 bases each). V shed 4 bases and J shed 7 bases, with 11 bases lying between them. The CDR3 spans 13 residues. CDR1 and CDR2 (germline): SEHNR, FQNEAQ (reference sequence). The CDR3 is CASSSRGENEQFF. Written as DNA, the CDR3 is TGTGCCAGCAGCTCTAGAGGGGAAAATGAGCAGTTCTTC.

This clone was observed once. The chain joins TRBV7-2 to TRBJ2-1; D is perhaps TRBD2 (5 bases). This CDR3 has 12 residues. Trimming shortened V by 5 bases and J by 8 bases, and 10 bases separated the two germline ends. Germline-derived CDR1 and CDR2 are SGHTA and FQGNSA. For the CDR3, the DNA is TGTGCCAGCAGCCTACTAGATTATGAGCAGTTCTTC. Translated: CASSLLDYEQFF.

The V call is TRBV30, the J call TRBJ2-7; D unresolved. With 1 base removed from V and 2 bases from J, the gap between germline ends came to 3 bases. The CDR3 is made up of 11 amino acids. Germline CDR1 reads GTSNPN; CDR2 reads SVGIG (reference sequence). The CDR3 DNA follows: TGTGCCTGGAGTGCTGCCTACGAGCAGTACTTC. This encodes CAWSAAYEQYF.

A remark on this clone: One end of the junction varies from germline; a read error may be responsible. V is TRBV9 and J is TRBJ2-1; D is perhaps TRBD2 (6 bases). The CDR3 consists of 15 residues. The germline V gene encodes CDR1 SGDLS and CDR2 YYNGEE. This CDR3 reads CASSVGGGVYTEQFF. The CDR3 DNA follows: TGTGCCAGCAGCGTAGGGGGCGGGGTTTACACTGAGCAGTTCTTC. The variable domain in full, with the rest retrieved from reference TRBV9 and TRBJ2-1, is DSGVTQTPKHLITATGQRVTLRCSPRSGDLSVYWYQQSLDQGLQFLIQYYNGEERAKGNILERFSAQQFPDLHSELNLSSLELGDSALYFCASSVGGGVYTEQFFGPGTRLTVL.

This sequence joins TRBV29-1 and TRBJ1-5, with D perhaps matching TRBD1 (5 bases). Per germline, CDR1 SQVTM and CDR2 ANQGSEA. V dropped 4 bases and J dropped 5 bases, with 15 bases sitting between them. The length of the CDR3 is 14 residues. CDR3 in amino acids: CSVAFSGPHQPQHF. The CDR3 coding sequence is TGCAGCGTTGCATTCTCAGGGCCCCATCAGCCCCAGCATTTT.

The CDR3: CASSKSSGENTGELFF. DNA of the CDR3: TGTGCCAGTAGTAAATCTAGCGGAGAAAACACCGGGGAGCTGTTTTTT. The chain carries TRBV19 and TRBJ2-2; 7 bases match TRBD2. Germline V lookup: CDR1 LNHDA, CDR2 SQIVND (reference sequence). The CDR3 is made up of 16 amino acids. V was clipped by 4 bases and J by 2 bases; unmatched bases: 7. The variable domain in full, with the rest retrieved from reference TRBV19 and TRBJ2-2, is DGGITQSPKYLFRKEGQNVTLSCEQNLNHDAMYWYRQDPGQGLRLIYYSQIVNDFQKGDIAEGYSVSREKKESFPLTVTSAQKNPTAFYLCASSKSSGENTGELFFGEGSRLTVL.